This T cell receptor beta chain was captured in a study of early T cells in non-severe SARS-CoV-2 infection. Study details: Sequencing was performed on bulk RNA from unsorted whole blood, leaving chains unpaired.

Study conclusions and caveats: VDJdb matches were skewed toward anti-spike CD8 T cell responses.

The TCR library protocol was used to attach unique molecular identifiers. These identifiers were attached to individual cDNA molecules. TCRdb ran MiXCR on the 5' RACE reads and lists one entry per CDR3 protein. The sample lists 40,000 or so distinct CDR3 sequences; approximately 7.2% were seen once. Unmatched junction bases numbered 5, after V lost 3 bases and J lost 0 bases. CDR1 and CDR2 (germline): SGHRS, YFSETQ. CDR3 length equals 18 residues. Relative to its sample, this clonotype is medium-sized. Its target is unknown. This receptor was identified in an adult who was a healthcare worker with PCR-confirmed SARS-CoV-2 infection or an uninfected control (not recorded which). The sequencing here drew on whole blood, taken at baseline. This chain uses TRBV5-1 with TRBJ2-3; 15 nucleotides line up with TRBD2. The CDR3, as DNA: TGCGCCAGCAGCTGGGGACTAGCGGGGGGTCTTAGCACAGATACGCAGTATTTT. It yields the protein CASSWGLAGGLSTDTQYF.